This passage covers 25 T cell receptor beta chains from one sample sequenced in a study of T cell responses to AZD1222 COVID-19 vaccine. Sequencing used immunoSEQ multiplex PCR; TCRdb keeps in-frame clones, though not all of them. The data show some 64,000 clones, 85% to 95% seen once. This sample comprised peripheral blood, obtained 28 days after the second dose of the MenACWY control vaccine. Receptors were obtained from an adult who received the MenACWY meningococcal vaccine as a control.

This clone occurred once. This chain uses TRBV5-5 with TRBJ1-2; D ambiguous. The V gene lost 4 bases and the J gene lost 0 bases, with 10 bases spanning the gap. The CDR3 has 14 residues. Germline V lookup: CDR1 SGHKS, CDR2 YYEKEE (reference sequence). The CDR3 region has the DNA TGTGCCAGCAGCCATGTTTCATCTAACTATGGCTACACCTTC. Translating gives CASSHVSSNYGYTF.

The CDR3 coding sequence is TGTGCCAGCAGCCAAGGTGGCGGGAGCCCTGAGCAGTTCTTC. Its protein product is CASSQGGGSPEQFF. J is TRBJ2-1 and V is TRBV4-2, with 7 nucleotides matching TRBD2. The junction had 6 bases not matched to a gene; V was cut back by 1 base and J by 9 bases. Germline assignment: CDR1 LGHNA and CDR2 YNFKEQ. The CDR3 covers 14 residues.

The chain uses TRBV29-1 and TRBJ2-3, with D uncertain. The CDR3 has 12 residues. The V end was cut by 7 bases, the J end by 2 bases, with 10 bases between. Looked up from germline, CDR1 is SQVTM and CDR2 is ANQGSEA. CDR3 residues: CSASSVTDTQYF. In DNA, the CDR3 is TGCAGCGCATCCAGCGTCACAGATACGCAGTATTTT.

This clone occurred a few times. The V and J genes are TRBV6-5 and TRBJ2-5; unclear D gene. From germline, CDR1 is MNHEY and CDR2 SVGAGI. Trimming removed 5 bases at V and 4 bases at J, with 8 bases between. This CDR3 has 12 amino acids. The CDR3 protein is CASSTNAETQYF. The CDR3 DNA sequence: TGTGCCAGCAGTACCAATGCAGAGACCCAGTACTTC.

The chain has TRBV19 and TRBJ1-1; D is possibly TRBD1 (5 bases). Trimming removed 5 bases at V and 1 base at J, with 11 bases between. The CDR3 runs to 14 residues. Looked up from germline, CDR1 is LNHDA and CDR2 is SQIVND (reference sequence). The CDR3 coding sequence is TGTGCCAGTAGTCCCCGGGGGGGGAACACTGAAGCTTTCTTT. It yields the protein CASSPRGGNTEAFF.

This chain connects TRBV6-1 to TRBJ2-7; 9 nucleotides agree with TRBD2. J lost 5 bases, V lost 2 bases, and 19 bases had no gene match. CDR1 is MNHNS and CDR2 is SASEGT in the germline V gene. The CDR3 contains 19 residues. The CDR3 loop reads CASSEPVAAPGLAKHEQYF. CDR3 DNA sequence: TGTGCCAGCAGTGAACCAGTGGCAGCGCCGGGACTAGCTAAACACGAGCAGTACTTC.

To note about this clone: Other DNA sequences in the sample encode the same CDR3. The chain recombines TRBV29-1 with TRBJ2-1; D not resolved. The CDR3 extends over 10 amino acids. From germline, CDR1 is SQVTM and CDR2 ANQGSEA. V dropped 4 bases and J dropped 4 bases, with 2 bases sitting between them. CDR3 region: CSVGYNEQFF. The CDR3 DNA sequence: TGCAGCGTTGGGTACAATGAGCAGTTCTTC.

This chain connects TRBV5-1 to TRBJ1-2, with 12 bases that match TRBD1. After removal of 5 bases from V and 6 bases from J, the junction contained 11 bases not matched to a gene. The CDR3 consists of 16 residues. The germline gives CDR1 SGHRS, CDR2 YFSETQ. The chain's CDR3 is CASSSSSGTGGNGYTF. The CDR3 DNA sequence: TGCGCCAGCAGTTCTAGTTCCGGGACAGGGGGCAATGGCTACACCTTC.

This clone was observed a handful of times. J is TRBJ1-6 and V is TRBV6-5; D possibly corresponds to TRBD1 (5 bases). This CDR3 has 15 residues. Between the trimmed V and J ends, which lost 2 bases and 9 bases, there was a span of 14 bases. The germline V gene encodes CDR1 MNHEY and CDR2 SVGAGI. CDR3 DNA sequence: TGTGCCAGCAGTTACATTGCCTCGGGGGGTTCACCCCTCCACTTT. It yields the protein CASSYIASGGSPLHF.

The J gene is TRBJ1-1, the V gene TRBV6-2 or TRBV6-3, with a possible D match to TRBD1 (6 bases). The V end was cut by 5 bases, the J end by 4 bases, with 11 bases between. In germline, CDR1 is MNHEY, CDR2 SVGEGT. This CDR3 has 13 amino acids. CDR3 bases: TGTGCCAGCAGTCGAAAAGGGGGCACTGAAGCTTTCTTT. Translation gives CASSRKGGTEAFF.

The CDR3 DNA reads as TGTGCCATCAGTGAGGAGCAGAACCAAGAGACCCAGTACTTC. It encodes CAISEEQNQETQYF. The chain links TRBV10-3 to TRBJ2-5; D not certain. Germline assignment: CDR1 ENHRY and CDR2 SYGVKD. The V gene lost 2 bases and the J gene lost 0 bases, with 7 bases spanning the gap. There are 14 residues in the CDR3.

This CDR3 reads CASSLGLYNEQFF. The CDR3 nucleotides read TGTGCCAGCAGCCTGGGCCTTTACAATGAGCAGTTCTTC. This rearrangement joins TRBV11-2 to TRBJ2-1; no definite D call. This CDR3 is 13 amino acids long. V was clipped by 5 bases and J by 4 bases, with 9 bases between them. The germline CDR1 and CDR2 sequences are SGHAT and FQNNGV.

The CDR3 reads CASGLGFGGFEAFF. CDR3 nucleotides: TGTGCTAGTGGTTTGGGGTTCGGAGGTTTTGAAGCTTTCTTT. The genes are TRBV12-5 and TRBJ1-1; D is unresolved. V shed 1 base and J shed 7 bases, with 13 bases lying between them. The CDR3 covers 14 residues. Per germline, CDR1 LGHNT and CDR2 FRNRAP.

This clone has just one count. The genes are TRBV5-1 and TRBJ1-1, with TRBD1 matching 7 bases. The CDR3 extends over 15 amino acids. The germline CDR1 and CDR2 sequences are SGHRS and YFSETQ. V gave up 4 bases and J gave up 3 bases; unmatched junction bases: 9. CDR3 residues: CASSRTQGVYTEAFF. CDR3 DNA sequence: TGCGCCAGCAGCCGAACCCAGGGGGTCTACACTGAAGCTTTCTTT.

The chain has TRBV6-1 and TRBJ2-3; D is unresolved. The germline V and J ends were trimmed by 2 bases and 4 bases, with 7 bases remaining between them. Germline assignment: CDR1 MNHNS and CDR2 SASEGT. The CDR3 consists of 13 residues. CDR3 loop: CASSEIRADTQYF. The CDR3, as DNA: TGTGCCAGCAGTGAAATTAGGGCAGATACGCAGTATTTT.

The gene calls are TRBV6-6 and TRBJ1-3; D is ambiguous. Germline V gene lookup returns CDR1 MNHNY and CDR2 SVGAGI (reference sequence). V lost 2 bases and J 2 bases, leaving 13 bases between the germline ends. This CDR3 region has 16 residues. This chain's CDR3 is CASSYVIGEAGNTIYF. The CDR3 bases are TGTGCCAGCAGTTACGTTATCGGCGAAGCTGGAAACACCATATATTTT.

A single count supports this clone. The gene calls are TRBV6-1 and TRBJ1-1; no definite D call. The CDR3 runs to 13 residues. Trimming shortened V by 2 bases and J by 3 bases, and 7 bases separated the two germline ends. Germline V gives CDR1 MNHNS, CDR2 SASEGT. CDR3 DNA sequence: TGTGCCAGCAGTGAAATCCGCGACACTGAAGCTTTCTTT. Residues: CASSEIRDTEAFF.

The chain carries TRBV28 and TRBJ1-4; 9 bases align to TRBD1. Trimming cost V 5 bases and J 5 bases; bases outside gene matches: 6. The germline gives CDR1 MDHEN, CDR2 SYDVKM. The CDR3 consists of 15 residues. As DNA, the CDR3 is TGTGCCAGCAGTCCTTCCGGGACAGGGAATGAAAAACTGTTTTTT. Encoded protein: CASSPSGTGNEKLFF.

This chain connects TRBV3-1 (or the pseudogene TRBV3-2) to TRBJ2-7, with TRBD2 as a possible D gene (6 bases). The CDR3 is made up of 13 amino acids. V lost 1 base and J lost 7, with 11 bases in between. Germline loops: CDR1 LGHDT, CDR2 YNNKEL (reference sequence). DNA of the CDR3: TGTGCCAGCAGCCAAGGTAGCGGTAGAGAGCAGTACTTC. It is translated as CASSQGSGREQYF.

This clone was detected only a few times. CDR3 amino acids: CATSDPTGGPDTQYF. The CDR3 nucleotides read TGTGCCACCAGTGATCCGACAGGGGGGCCAGATACGCAGTATTTT. This rearrangement joins TRBV24-1 to TRBJ2-3, with 9 positions matching TRBD1. Germline lookup yields CDR1 KGHDR and CDR2 SFDVKD. This CDR3 region has 15 residues. With V trimmed by 3 bases and J by 4 bases, 4 bases remained unmatched.

The V gene is TRBV24-1, the J gene TRBJ1-1; possibly TRBD1 for D (6 bases). This CDR3 comprises 13 residues. Trimming left V 6 bases short and J 3 bases short, with 10 bases between. Germline V lookup: CDR1 KGHDR, CDR2 SFDVKD. This chain's CDR3 is CATSRGVDTEAFF. CDR3 in DNA: TGTGCCACCAGTAGGGGGGTGGACACTGAAGCTTTCTTT.

In nucleotides, the CDR3 is TGTGCCAGCAGCCCACAGGGTACCACGAACACTGAAGCTTTCTTT. It encodes CASSPQGTTNTEAFF. This chain links TRBV7-2 with TRBJ1-1, with a tentative D call TRBD1 (6 bases). This CDR3 has 15 residues. Per germline, CDR1 SGHTA and CDR2 FQGNSA. V dropped 5 bases and J dropped 1 base, with 14 bases sitting between them.

The rearrangement uses TRBV24-1 and TRBJ2-1; 8 positions match TRBD2. Germline CDR1 and CDR2: KGHDR and SFDVKD. The CDR3 is 14 residues long. Trimming removed 4 bases from V and 4 bases from J; junction bases left unmatched: 2. The CDR3 spells CATSEREGYNEQFF. The CDR3 DNA follows: TGTGCCACCAGTGAACGGGAGGGATACAATGAGCAGTTCTTC.

This chain uses TRBV6-5 with TRBJ1-4; D might be TRBD1 (6 bases). Germline-derived CDR1 and CDR2 are MNHEY and SVGAGI. The CDR3 loop spans 15 amino acids. V lost 6 bases to trimming and J lost 6 bases, with 17 bases between them. The CDR3 sequence: CASSAGGGGDEKLFF. CDR3 nucleotide sequence: TGTGCCAGCAGCGCTGGGGGCGGGGGAGATGAAAAACTGTTTTTT.

The J gene is TRBJ1-2, the V gene TRBV19; TRBD1 is a possible D gene (5 bases). This CDR3 contains 13 residues. Germline values: CDR1 LNHDA, CDR2 SQIVND (reference sequence). With 4 bases removed from V and 13 bases from J, the gap between germline ends came to 19 bases. CDR3 DNA sequence: TGTGCCAGTAGTACCGCTCCCAATTCAGGGAGCACCTTC. Translated: CASSTAPNSGSTF.